This T cell receptor beta chain was captured by sequencing in a study of CD8 T cells in ankylosing spondylitis. Study-wide results and caveats: Several highly homologous variants made up a TCR beta motif that seemed to typify ankylosing spondylitis blood. Clones linked to disease were reported to show significant enrichment in matched ankylosing spondylitis synovial fluid.

A quantitative 5'-RACE method, one with molecular barcodes, was used to make TCR beta libraries. Using its own MiXCR run on the 5' RACE reads, TCRdb lists one record per CDR3 protein. The profile shows roughly 700,000 distinct CDR3 sequences, roughly 19% of them singletons. In the case of this clonotype: The antigen is undetermined.

The CDR3 is 17 residues long. Germline V CDR1 and CDR2: MDHEN, SYDVKM. Germline trimming cut 3 bases from V and 1 base from J; bases unmatched to any gene: 8. The origin of this receptor is a male donor with ankylosing spondylitis. This chain links TRBV28 with TRBJ2-3; 9 positions agree with TRBD2. Sequenced input: blood, either unsorted or a sorted T cell fraction (not recorded which). The CDR3 bases are TGTGCCAGCAGTTTTCGTTCCTGGACTAGCGGCACAGATACGCAGTATTTT. Amino acids: CASSFRSWTSGTDTQYF.